This record covers a single TCR beta chain. In this sample, this clonotype turned up a few times. Its antigen remains undetermined. Base qualities were left out, and no much larger clone turns up one base away. V is trimmed back by 6 bases and J by 15 bases, and the junction contains 3 bases that no gene match accounts for. From its cysteine to its phenylalanine, the CDR3 spans 11 amino acids. Just the 33-base CDR3 DNA is kept, in frame starting at base 1. The CDR1 and CDR2 encoded by the germline V gene (reference sequence) are LNHDA and SQIVND. These data originate in a study of T-cell memory formation after mild COVID-19 (dated by TCRdb to the early 2020s). General notes on the study: Most TCR sequence clusters were specific to one of the two donors. Longitudinal TCRalpha and TCRbeta repertoire sequencing tracked T-cell clones expanding and contracting after mild COVID-19 in a couple of donors. The cohort was made up of two young adult volunteers, one female and one male, who were previously healthy.

Sequencing was carried out with an Illumina NovaSeq 6000. Using 5'RACE with constant-segment primers, TCRalpha and TCRbeta cDNA libraries were constructed, with sample barcodes and unique molecular identifiers added in the process. RNA was extracted from every sample with Trizol reagent. The libraries were amplified in two PCR steps, and the second step added a second sample barcode and Illumina TruSeq adapters. Libraries were sequenced on an Illumina NovaSeq with 2 x 150 bp paired-end reads. The original methods were these. Reads were demultiplexed and collapsed into UMI-guided consensus sequences with migec v1.2.7. Using mixcr v2.1.11, UMI consensuses were aligned to TRA and TRB V and J templates and then assembled into clonotypes. A clonotype was counted as expanded or contracted only if both edgeR and NoisET called the change significant, with noise models trained on biological replicates. edgeR calls used a false discovery rate-adjusted p below 0.01 and a log2 fold-change threshold of 1. As an exploratory analysis of dynamics, PCA with hierarchical clustering was applied to max-normalized trajectories of the 1000 most abundant clonotypes. Each responding clone was given a CD4 or CD8 phenotype based on the CD4+ and CD8+ repertoires, which had been sequenced separately. Using fastp at Q25 and MiXCR, TCRdb reprocessed the public reads and kept productive beta chains. Every distinct CDR3 protein forms one entry, paired with its most common genes and DNA. TCRdb, rather than the study authors, made the V and J calls. This sample lists under 600,000 distinct CDR3 sequences; roughly 20% were detected once. The leading ten clones occupy around 7.7% of the sample.

Ficoll-Paque density gradient centrifugation was used to isolate PBMCs. The study at large found these results: Clones that contracted from day 15 to 85 showed balanced CD4/CD8 phenotypes, whereas a second wave of clones that expanded from day 15 to 37 leaned towards CD4+. Some responding clones were found in pre-infection memory, which suggests that pre-existing cross-reactive memory T cells took part in the SARS-CoV-2 response. Contracting CD4+ clones were located mainly in the CM and EM memory subsets, whereas CD8+ clones were found to be enriched in EMRA. SARS-CoV-2 specificity was not confirmed for the second-wave clones peaking on day 37. The study covered only two mild cases, and larger cohorts including severe cases with pre-infection samples were considered necessary.

The specimen sequenced was PBMCs or a T cell subset sorted from them (not recorded which). The clonotype originates from an adult woman who had mild COVID-19 (a few samples of this study predate the infection). The sample titles of this study are shuffled in the database, so cell type and time point are left out; the donor was told from shared clones. The V gene is TRBV19 and the J gene is TRBJ1-6, and TRBD1 aligns with 9 junction nucleotides. The bases read TGTGCCAGTAGGACAGGGGGGGTCCTCCACTTT. Its protein is CASRTGGVLHF.